The 14 T cell receptor beta chains below were found in one sample sequenced in a study of cytomegalovirus exposure and HLA in healthy donors. PCR primers comprised 60 Vbeta and 13 Jbeta primers. TCRdb's table, derived via immunoSEQ multiplex PCR, lists solely in-frame clones and lacks some. This table has more than 80,000 clones, around 80% appearing once. The sample consisted of PBMCs. Source of these receptors: a woman in her fifties or sixties in good health and CMV-seropositive.

The chain carries TRBV5-4 and TRBJ2-1; 11 nucleotides agree with TRBD1. V was clipped by 1 base and J by 5 bases; unmatched bases: 5. Germline CDR1 is SGHNT and CDR2 is YYREEE (reference sequence). This CDR3 contains 16 residues. The CDR3 DNA reads TGTGCCAGCAGCTTGCCTCCGGGACAGGGGGACAATGAGCAGTTCTTC. This gives the protein CASSLPPGQGDNEQFF.

The chain couples TRBV7-2 to TRBJ1-1; 11 positions match TRBD1. Germline CDR1 is SGHTA and CDR2 is FQGNSA. V was clipped by 2 bases and J by 5 bases; unmatched bases: 4. The CDR3 has 15 residues. The CDR3 region has the DNA TGTGCCAGCAGCTTAAGGGACAGGGGGTATACTGAAGCTTTCTTT. Encoded protein: CASSLRDRGYTEAFF.

The chain has TRBV4-1 and TRBJ2-6; 10 bases align to TRBD2. Germline lookup yields CDR1 MGHRA and CDR2 YSYEKL. CDR3 length: 18 amino acids. Trimming at V came to 2 bases and at J to 0 bases, leaving 4 bases not matched to a gene. For the CDR3, the DNA is TGCGCCAGCAGCCAATATAGCGGGGGGATCTCTGGGGCCAACGTCCTGACTTTC. As protein: CASSQYSGGISGANVLTF.

This clone was detected once. This chain joins TRBV19 and TRBJ1-1; the D is unclear. CDR1 and CDR2 from the germline V gene are LNHDA and SQIVND (reference sequence). The CDR3 is 14 residues long. V lost 3 bases and J 5 bases, leaving 13 bases between the germline ends. CDR3 nucleotides: TGTGCCAGTAGTATCGGGGTAGGGAGTACTGAAGCTTTCTTT. This gives the protein CASSIGVGSTEAFF. The entire variable domain, with the rest obtained from reference TRBV19 and TRBJ1-1, is as follows: DGGITQSPKYLFRKEGQNVTLSCEQNLNHDAMYWYRQDPGQGLRLIYYSQIVNDFQKGDIAEGYSVSREKKESFPLTVTSAQKNPTAFYLCASSIGVGSTEAFFGQGTRLTVV.

As to this clone: Relative to the germline gene, one junction end is altered; a read error may explain this. The chain uses TRBV30 and TRBJ1-1; 7 bases are shared with TRBD1. Germline assignment: CDR1 GTSNPN and CDR2 SVGIG (reference sequence). The CDR3 totals 15 residues. DNA for the CDR3: TGCGCCTGGCGAACGGGACAGATCTTGAACACTGAAGCTTTCTTT. This encodes CAWRTGQILNTEAFF.

The chain carries TRBV5-4 and TRBJ1-6, with 8 bases that match TRBD1. This CDR3 has 14 residues. The ends lost 2 bases at V and 11 bases at J; junction bases unmatched: 6. Germline V gives CDR1 SGHNT, CDR2 YYREEE (reference sequence). The CDR3 reads CASSFSGGTPPLHF. The CDR3 bases are TGTGCCAGCAGCTTTTCAGGGGGCACTCCACCCCTCCACTTT.

CDR3 in DNA: TGCGCCAGCAGCCAAGGAGGGGCGGCGGGGGGCGCGCACACTGAAGCTTTCTTT. Its protein product is CASSQGGAAGGAHTEAFF. The rearrangement joins TRBV4-1 to TRBJ1-1, with D maybe TRBD1 (6 bases). CDR1 and CDR2 from the germline V gene are MGHRA and YSYEKL. Deletions cut 1 base from V and 3 bases from J, with 21 bases between. CDR3 length equals 18 residues.

This rearrangement joins TRBV28 to TRBJ1-2, with D perhaps matching TRBD1 (5 bases). This CDR3 is 11 amino acids long. Germline CDR1 and CDR2: MDHEN and SYDVKM. The CDR3 spells CVGQTNYGYTF. The CDR3 nucleotides read TGTGTGGGGCAGACTAACTATGGCTACACCTTC.

The chain carries TRBV7-3 and TRBJ2-1; D is perhaps TRBD2 (5 bases). V gave up 5 bases and J gave up 9 bases, with 20 bases separating them. CDR1 and CDR2 from the germline V gene are SGHTA and FQGTGA. The CDR3 length is 15 residues. CDR3 sequence (DNA): TGTGCCAGCAGCCCCGACCCACTGAAGAGCGGTGAGCAGTTCTTC. Amino acids: CASSPDPLKSGEQFF.

Only one count was recorded for this clone. The chain couples TRBV18 to TRBJ2-2; the match to TRBD1 covers 9 bases. Germline trimming cut 4 bases from V and 6 bases from J; bases unmatched to any gene: 6. The V gene's germline CDR1 is KGHSH and CDR2 LQKENI. This CDR3 is 15 amino acids long. The CDR3: CASSRGTGTAGELFF. The CDR3 bases are TGTGCCAGCTCACGAGGGACAGGGACCGCCGGGGAGCTGTTTTTT.

This sequence joins TRBV18 and TRBJ1-1; TRBD1 agrees at 8 bases. This CDR3 has 15 amino acids. V trimming: 5 bases; J trimming: 1 base; junction bases outside the gene matches: 6. Germline lookup yields CDR1 KGHSH and CDR2 LQKENI. The CDR3 sequence is CASSGQGMGNTEAFF. CDR3 nucleotides: TGTGCCAGCTCAGGACAGGGTATGGGGAACACTGAAGCTTTCTTT. Complete variable domain (other parts from reference TRBV18 and TRBJ1-1): NAGVMQNPRHLVRRRGQEARLRCSPMKGHSHVYWYRQLPEEGLKFMVYLQKENIIDESGMPKERFSAEFPKEGPSILRIQQVVRGDSAAYFCASSGQGMGNTEAFFGQGTRLTVV.

The V call is TRBV28, the J call TRBJ2-3; 10 bases match TRBD2. The CDR3 runs 15 residues. V lost 5 bases, J lost 1 base, and 3 bases stayed unmatched. CDR1 and CDR2 (germline): MDHEN, SYDVKM. The CDR3 coding sequence is TGTGCCAGCAGTCCCCTAGCGGGGGGCACAGATACGCAGTATTTT. Protein sequence: CASSPLAGGTDTQYF.

This clone was counted a single time. The chain combines TRBV19 with TRBJ1-3; a possible D gene is TRBD1 (5 bases). V was shortened by 7 bases and J by 0 bases, with 16 bases between the two germline ends. CDR3 length: 16 amino acids. CDR1 is LNHDA and CDR2 is SQIVND in the germline V gene (reference sequence). CDR3 DNA: TGTGCCAGTATTACTACAGGCTTCCCCTCTGGAAACACCATATATTTT. Translation: CASITTGFPSGNTIYF.

V is TRBV25-1 and J is TRBJ1-1; no definite D call. V lost 3 bases and J 0 bases, leaving 11 bases between the germline ends. The CDR3 runs 15 residues. Germline V gene sequence: CDR1 MGHDK, CDR2 SYGVNS. CDR3 in DNA: TGTGCCAGCAGTGACCCAGGAAACATGAACACTGAAGCTTTCTTT. It specifies CASSDPGNMNTEAFF.